A selection of T cell receptor beta chains follows, all from one sample in a study of T cell responses to AZD1222 COVID-19 vaccine. Sequenced by immunoSEQ multiplex PCR; TCRdb stores in-frame clones only, minus some. The top ten hold 1.3% of the sample, which has 180,000 or so clones, 92% seen once. The starting material was peripheral blood, obtained 28 days after the second AZD1222 dose. These receptors were taken from an adult who received the AZD1222 COVID-19 vaccine. CDR3s include the opening cysteine and the closing phenylalanine or tryptophan.

j_call | v_call | cdr3_aa
TRBJ1-2 | TRBV5-1 | CASSLGGGLNYGYTF
TRBJ2-7 | TRBV28 | CAVQGGLGEQYF
TRBJ1-5 | TRBV5-5 | CASSLEGFNSNQPQHF
TRBJ1-1 | TRBV7-9 | CASIKGTGNTEAFF
TRBJ2-5 | TRBV28 | CASRVGNQETQYF
TRBJ1-6 | TRBV19 | CASKNSQDLYNSPLHF
TRBJ2-4 | TRBV19 | CASSISGTKGKNIQYF
TRBJ2-1 | TRBV6-2/TRBV6-3 | CASSYSTGTSGTFVDEQFF
TRBJ1-1 | TRBV7-3 | CASSPRTDHSDINTEAFF
TRBJ2-3 | TRBV7-2 | CASSPGLRVGDTQYF
TRBJ2-7 | TRBV11-2 | CASSLDAGNTYEQYF
TRBJ2-1 | TRBV12-5 | CASGLVPGQTNNEQFF
TRBJ1-5 | TRBV7-2 | CASSLDRGLPPQHF
TRBJ2-2 | TRBV5-1 | CASSPSGTLANTGELFF
TRBJ2-7 | TRBV16 | CASSQISLGAGEQYF
TRBJ1-4 | TRBV4-3 | CASSQGQSNEKLFF
TRBJ2-3 | TRBV30 | CAWSSADTQYF
TRBJ2-7 | TRBV11-2 | CASSLDPLSGTYEQYF
TRBJ1-5 | TRBV5-4 | CASSADRDNQPQHF
TRBJ2-1 | TRBV9 | CASSVGGGDEQFF
TRBJ2-2 | TRBV4-1 | CASSQRGLAVNTGELFF
TRBJ1-2 | TRBV27 | CASSPKTPEGYTF
TRBJ1-5 | TRBV10-2 | CASTPGGNQPQHF
TRBJ1-2 | TRBV2 | CASSGTGRGGYTF
TRBJ1-1 | TRBV4-1 | CASSQDQWAARNTEAFF
TRBJ1-1 | TRBV4-2 | CASSRKAGVQTMNTEAFF
TRBJ2-2 | TRBV19 | CASTSPRREELFF
TRBJ2-4 | TRBV12-3/TRBV12-4 | CASSPAGNIQYF